The rows below give T cell receptor beta chains drawn from one sample of a study of cytomegalovirus exposure and HLA in healthy donors. Sequenced by immunoSEQ multiplex PCR; TCRdb stores in-frame clones only, minus some. The sample carries more than 150,000 clones, roughly 80% recorded once. Sequencing was done on a sample of PBMCs. The receptor source for this set is a man aged 18-30 years in good health and CMV-seropositive. Both conserved end residues are part of each CDR3. Fields, in order: clone size, V gene, D gene, J gene, CDR3 DNA, CDR3 protein. A D gene is named only where the DNA matches it firmly. Clone sizes are given selectively: once, few, many, or a class where the clone is expanded.

.	TRBV4-2	TRBD1	TRBJ2-7	TGTGCCAGCAGCTACGTCAGACAGGGGGCTCATCGCGAGCAGTACTTC	CASSYVRQGAHREQYF
.	TRBV5-4	TRBD2	TRBJ2-7	TGTGCCAGAGGACTAGCGGGCGAGCAGTACTTC	CARGLAGEQYF
.	TRBV28	.	TRBJ1-1	TGTGCCAGCAGTCTCCCCCTGGGCCTAAACACTGAAGCTTTCTTT	CASSLPLGLNTEAFF
.	TRBV5-1	.	TRBJ1-1	TGCGCCAGCCAGCAGGGTGGGAACACTGAAGCTTTCTTT	CASQQGGNTEAFF
.	TRBV30	TRBD2	TRBJ2-2	TGTGCTTGGGGGGGAGGGGAAAGGACCGGGGAGCTGTTTTTT	CAWGGGERTGELFF
.	TRBV6-1	.	TRBJ2-7	TGTGCCAGCGTGGGGGGTGACACCTACGAGCAGTACTTC	CASVGGDTYEQYF
medium-sized	TRBV29-1	TRBD1	TRBJ2-7	TGCAGCGTTGCGACAGGGAACTACGAGCAGTACTTC	CSVATGNYEQYF
large	TRBV4-1	.	TRBJ2-4	TGCGCCAGCAGCCCACCGGGATCGGACATTCAGTACTTC	CASSPPGSDIQYF
.	TRBV15	TRBD1	TRBJ1-5	TGTGCCACCAGCAGCCTTACAGGGGGGGAAGATCAGCCCCAGCATTTT	CATSSLTGGEDQPQHF
.	TRBV9	.	TRBJ2-3	TGTGCCAGCAGCGTAGCTCTTACTAGCACAGATACGCAGTATTTT	CASSVALTSTDTQYF
.	TRBV19	TRBD2	TRBJ2-7	TGTGCCAGCCGGCCGGGACTAGCGGACGAGCAGTACTTC	CASRPGLADEQYF
.	TRBV6-4	.	TRBJ2-7	TGTGCCAGCATTGGACTTGCCCCAGCCGTCTACGAGCAGTACTTC	CASIGLAPAVYEQYF
few	TRBV7-9	.	TRBJ2-7	TGTGCCAGCGCGAGTAGCTACGAGCAGTACTTC	CASASSYEQYF
.	TRBV14	.	TRBJ2-3	TGTGCCAGCAGCCGGTCCCTTGCGGTGGTTGATACGCAGTATTTT	CASSRSLAVVDTQYF
few	TRBV30	.	TRBJ1-5	TGTGCCTGGAGGGGAGATAGCAATCAGCCCCAGCATTTT	CAWRGDSNQPQHF
.	TRBV6-5	TRBD1	TRBJ1-5	TGTGCCAGCAGACCAAGGGACAGGTATCAGCCCCAGCATTTT	CASRPRDRYQPQHF
.	TRBV28	.	TRBJ2-5	TGTGCCAGCAGGCGAAGCTGGGCCTCACCCCCAGAGACCCAGTACTTC	CASRRSWASPPETQYF
.	TRBV28	TRBD2	TRBJ2-1	TGTGCCAGCAGTTCCGGACTAGCGGGAGGGCCCTCCTACAATGAGCAGTTCTTC	CASSSGLAGGPSYNEQFF
.	TRBV28	.	TRBJ1-4	TGTGCCAGCAGTAGAATCGGGGGGACTAATGAAAAACTGTTTTTT	CASSRIGGTNEKLFF
.	TRBV27	TRBD2	TRBJ2-4	TGTGCCAGCAGTGACCCCCAGGGAGGGAAGAACATTCAGTACTTC	CASSDPQGGKNIQYF
.	TRBV6-6	.	TRBJ1-5	TGTGCCAGCAGTTACGAGGGGGGCAATCAGCCCCAGCATTTT	CASSYEGGNQPQHF
.	TRBV28	TRBD1	TRBJ1-5	TGTGCCAGCAGCTACCGGGACAGCGTTCTCCTTAGCAATCAGCCCCAGCATTTT	CASSYRDSVLLSNQPQHF
.	TRBV5-1	.	TRBJ2-1	TGCGCCAGCAGCCCACAGCAGCCTATCTCCTACAATGAGCAGTTCTTC	CASSPQQPISYNEQFF
.	TRBV7-2	TRBD2	TRBJ2-1	TGTGCCAGCAGCAGAGAGGCGGTAGCGGGACGGACCTCCTACAATGAGCAGTTCTTC	CASSREAVAGRTSYNEQFF
.	TRBV10-3	TRBD2	TRBJ2-3	TGTGCCATCAGTGGTGCGGGAGGGGTCACAGATACGCAGTATTTT	CAISGAGGVTDTQYF
few	TRBV6-5	.	TRBJ1-2	TGTGCCAGCGGCCGGGGGGGGCGATTTAACGGCTACACCTTC	CASGRGGRFNGYTF
.	TRBV6-1	TRBD1	TRBJ1-3	TGTGCCAGCGCCCCCGGGACAGTAGGAAACACCATATATTTT	CASAPGTVGNTIYF
.	TRBV7-2	TRBD1	TRBJ1-1	TGTGCCAGCAGCTCGCCAGGGGGCTACACTGAAGCTTTCTTT	CASSSPGGYTEAFF
few	TRBV11-1	.	TRBJ2-3	TGTGCCAGCAGCTTAAGCTCTAGCATCCGGCAAGATACGCAGTATTTT	CASSLSSSIRQDTQYF
.	TRBV5-8	TRBD1	TRBJ1-2	TGTGCCAGCAGCTCGACAGGGGACATCCTCGCAGCTAACTATGGCTACACCTTC	CASSSTGDILAANYGYTF